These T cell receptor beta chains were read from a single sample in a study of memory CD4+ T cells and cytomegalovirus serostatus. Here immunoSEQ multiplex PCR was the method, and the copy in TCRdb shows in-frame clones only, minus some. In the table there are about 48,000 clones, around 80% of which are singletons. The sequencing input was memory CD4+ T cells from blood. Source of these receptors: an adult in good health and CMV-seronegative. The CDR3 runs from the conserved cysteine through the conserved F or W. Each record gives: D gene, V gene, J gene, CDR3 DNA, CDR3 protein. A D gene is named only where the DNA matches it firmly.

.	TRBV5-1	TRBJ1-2	TGCGCCAGCAGGGATGAGGGCGGCTACACCTTC	CASRDEGGYTF
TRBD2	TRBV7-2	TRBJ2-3	TGTGCCAGCAGCCCGGCGGGGGGTTCGTTGGATACGCAGTATTTT	CASSPAGGSLDTQYF
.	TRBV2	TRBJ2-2	TGTGCCAGCAGTGAAAACCCCCCCACCACCGGGGAGCTGTTTTTT	CASSENPPTTGELFF
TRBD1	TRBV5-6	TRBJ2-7	TGTGCCAGCAGCTTTGCACACCGGGACAGACTGATTTCCTCCTACGAGCAGTACTTC	CASSFAHRDRLISSYEQYF
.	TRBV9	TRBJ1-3	TGTGCCAGCAGCCCCCAGGGAAACACCATATATTTT	CASSPQGNTIYF
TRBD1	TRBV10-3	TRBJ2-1	TGTGCCATCAGGGAATACAGGGGGACTGACAATGAGCAGTTCTTC	CAIREYRGTDNEQFF
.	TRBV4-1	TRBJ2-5	TGCGCCAGCAGCCAATCACCGACAGTCCAAGAGACCCAGTACTTC	CASSQSPTVQETQYF
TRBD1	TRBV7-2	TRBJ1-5	TGTGCCAGCAGCCCCCGACAGGGGTTCAATCAGCCCCAGCATTTT	CASSPRQGFNQPQHF
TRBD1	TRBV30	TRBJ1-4	TGTGCCTGGAGTGTCGGACCCTTATCGGGACAGGGGAGGACTAATGAAAAACTGTTTTTT	CAWSVGPLSGQGRTNEKLFF
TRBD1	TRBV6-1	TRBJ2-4	TGTGCCAGCATCAAACCCTCGGGACAGACACACTTC	CASIKPSGQTHF
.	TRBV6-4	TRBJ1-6	TGTGCCAGCAGTGAGCAAGGGGCCAATTCACCCCTCCACTTT	CASSEQGANSPLHF